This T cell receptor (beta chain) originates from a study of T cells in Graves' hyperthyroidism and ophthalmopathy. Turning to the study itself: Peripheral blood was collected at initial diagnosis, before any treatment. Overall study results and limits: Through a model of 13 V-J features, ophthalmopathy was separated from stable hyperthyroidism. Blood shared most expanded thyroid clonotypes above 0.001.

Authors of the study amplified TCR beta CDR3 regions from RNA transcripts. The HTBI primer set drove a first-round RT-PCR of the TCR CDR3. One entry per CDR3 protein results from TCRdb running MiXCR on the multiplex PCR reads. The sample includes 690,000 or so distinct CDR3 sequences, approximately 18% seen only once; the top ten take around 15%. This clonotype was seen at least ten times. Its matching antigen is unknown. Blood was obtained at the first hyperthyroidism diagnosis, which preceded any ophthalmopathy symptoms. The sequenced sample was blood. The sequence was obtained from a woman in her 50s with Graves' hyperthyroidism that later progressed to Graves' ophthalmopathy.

In DNA, the CDR3 is TGTGCCAGCAGCACCCGGACTAGCGGGGTCTACAATGAGCAGTTCTTC. Translating it yields CASSTRTSGVYNEQFF. The chain carries TRBV7-8 and TRBJ2-1, with 12 bases that match TRBD2. CDR1 and CDR2 (germline): SGHVS, FQNEAQ. V lost 5 bases and J lost 3; bases outside the gene matches: 5. The CDR3 totals 16 residues.